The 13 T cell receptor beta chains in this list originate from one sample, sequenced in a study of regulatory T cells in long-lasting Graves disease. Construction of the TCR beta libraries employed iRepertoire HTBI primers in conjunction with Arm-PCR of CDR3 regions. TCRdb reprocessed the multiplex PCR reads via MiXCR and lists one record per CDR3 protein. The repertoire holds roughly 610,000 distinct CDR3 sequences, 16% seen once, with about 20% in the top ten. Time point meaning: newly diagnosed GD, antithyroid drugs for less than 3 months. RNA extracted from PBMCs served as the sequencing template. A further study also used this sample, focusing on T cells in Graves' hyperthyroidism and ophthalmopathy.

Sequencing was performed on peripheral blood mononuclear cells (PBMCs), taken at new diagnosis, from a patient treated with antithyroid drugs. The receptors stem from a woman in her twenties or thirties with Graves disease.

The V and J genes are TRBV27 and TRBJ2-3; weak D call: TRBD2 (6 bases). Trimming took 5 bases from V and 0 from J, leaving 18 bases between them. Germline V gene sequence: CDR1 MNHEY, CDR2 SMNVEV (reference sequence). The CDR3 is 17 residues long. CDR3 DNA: TGTGCCAGCAGTGATTCGTCGGGAGACTCCAGCACAGATACGCAGTATTTT. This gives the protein CASSDSSGDSSTDTQYF.

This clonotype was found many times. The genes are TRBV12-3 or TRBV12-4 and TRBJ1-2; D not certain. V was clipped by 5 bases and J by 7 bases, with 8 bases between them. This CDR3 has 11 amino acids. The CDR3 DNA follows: TGTGCCAGCAGTAAGGGCGGTGGCTACACCTTC. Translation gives CASSKGGGYTF.

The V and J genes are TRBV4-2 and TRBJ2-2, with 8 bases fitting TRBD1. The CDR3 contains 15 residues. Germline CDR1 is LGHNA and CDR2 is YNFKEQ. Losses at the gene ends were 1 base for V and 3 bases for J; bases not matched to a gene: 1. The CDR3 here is CASSQVDRDTGELFF. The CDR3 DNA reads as TGTGCCAGCAGCCAAGTGGACAGGGACACCGGGGAGCTGTTTTTT.

The chain's CDR3 is CASSKVLDRGFGYTF. DNA for the CDR3: TGTGCCAGTAGTAAAGTTCTGGACAGGGGCTTTGGCTACACCTTC. V gene TRBV19 combines with J gene TRBJ1-2; TRBD1 matches at 9 bases. Per the germline V gene, CDR1 is LNHDA and CDR2 is SQIVND (reference sequence). Trimming cost V 4 bases and J 7 bases; bases outside gene matches: 10. CDR3 length: 15 residues. The variable domain in full, with the rest retrieved from reference TRBV19 and TRBJ1-2, is DGGITQSPKYLFRKEGQNVTLSCEQNLNHDAMYWYRQDPGQGLRLIYYSQIVNDFQKGDIAEGYSVSREKKESFPLTVTSAQKNPTAFYLCASSKVLDRGFGYTFGSGTRLTVV.

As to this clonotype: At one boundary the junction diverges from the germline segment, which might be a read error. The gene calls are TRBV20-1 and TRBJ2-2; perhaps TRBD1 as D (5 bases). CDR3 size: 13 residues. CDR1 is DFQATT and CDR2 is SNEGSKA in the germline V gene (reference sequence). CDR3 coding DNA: TGCAGTGCTGGAGACAGTTACAACGGGGAGCTGTTTTTT. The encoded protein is CSAGDSYNGELFF.

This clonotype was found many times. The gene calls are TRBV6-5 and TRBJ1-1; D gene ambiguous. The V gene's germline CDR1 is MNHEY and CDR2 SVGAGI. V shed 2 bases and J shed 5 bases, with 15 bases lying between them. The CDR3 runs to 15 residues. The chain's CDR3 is CASSYGTAGVTEAFF. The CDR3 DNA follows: TGTGCCAGCAGTTACGGAACCGCGGGTGTAACTGAAGCTTTCTTT.

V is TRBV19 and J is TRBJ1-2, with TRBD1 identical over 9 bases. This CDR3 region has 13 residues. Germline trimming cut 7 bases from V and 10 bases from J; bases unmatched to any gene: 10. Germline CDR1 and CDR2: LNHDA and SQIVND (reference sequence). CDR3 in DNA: TGTGCCAGTACTCTTACCCGGACAGGGGACTACACCTTC. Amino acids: CASTLTRTGDYTF.

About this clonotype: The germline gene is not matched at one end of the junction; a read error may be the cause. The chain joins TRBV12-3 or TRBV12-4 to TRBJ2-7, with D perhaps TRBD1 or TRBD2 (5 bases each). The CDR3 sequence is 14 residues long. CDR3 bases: TGTGCCAGCAGCTTAGCGCTCGGGGCGAACGAGCAGTACTTC. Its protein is CASSLALGANEQYF.

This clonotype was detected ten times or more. The CDR3 protein is CASKRLTGGPYEQYF. The CDR3 DNA reads TGTGCCAGCAAACGGCTAACAGGGGGCCCCTACGAGCAGTACTTC. The chain has TRBV2 and TRBJ2-7; the match to TRBD1 covers 9 bases. This CDR3 contains 15 residues. CDR1 is SNHLY and CDR2 is FYNNEI in the germline V gene. With 7 bases clipped from V and 2 bases from J, the junction kept 9 bases outside the gene matches.

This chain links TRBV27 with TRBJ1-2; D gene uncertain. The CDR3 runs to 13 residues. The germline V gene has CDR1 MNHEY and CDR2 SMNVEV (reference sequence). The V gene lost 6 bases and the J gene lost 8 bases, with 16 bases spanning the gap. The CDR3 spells CASRPTRLIGYTF. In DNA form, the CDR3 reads TGTGCCAGCAGGCCGACAAGACTTATCGGCTACACCTTC.

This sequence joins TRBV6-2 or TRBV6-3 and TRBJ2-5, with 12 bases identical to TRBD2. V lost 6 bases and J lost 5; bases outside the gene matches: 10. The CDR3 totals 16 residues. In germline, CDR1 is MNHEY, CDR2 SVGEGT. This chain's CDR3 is CASSPSSGGAWETQYF. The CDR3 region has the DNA TGTGCCAGCAGCCCCTCTAGCGGGGGGGCCTGGGAGACCCAGTACTTC.

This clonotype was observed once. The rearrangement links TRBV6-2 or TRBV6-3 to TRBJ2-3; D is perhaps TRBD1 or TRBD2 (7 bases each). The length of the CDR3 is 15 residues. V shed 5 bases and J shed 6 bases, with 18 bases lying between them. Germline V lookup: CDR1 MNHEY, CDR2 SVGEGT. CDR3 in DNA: TGTGCCAGCAGTGCAGTCCAGGGGGGGTTGGATACGCAGTATTTT. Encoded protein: CASSAVQGGLDTQYF.

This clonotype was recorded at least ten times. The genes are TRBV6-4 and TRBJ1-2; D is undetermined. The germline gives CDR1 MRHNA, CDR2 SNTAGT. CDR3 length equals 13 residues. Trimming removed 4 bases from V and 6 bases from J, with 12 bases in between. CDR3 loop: CASSGEGLDGYTF. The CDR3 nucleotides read TGTGCCAGCAGTGGCGAAGGGTTGGATGGCTACACCTTC.